Listed here are 18 T cell receptor beta chains from one sample, sequenced in a study of T cell changes during pregnancy in multiple sclerosis. Produced via immunoSEQ multiplex PCR; TCRdb's table is partial and in-frame only. Seen here are under 95,000 clones, around nine tenths observed once, and the top ten hold roughly 1.9%. This specimen was peripheral blood, taken in the second trimester of pregnancy. The receptors here all came from a female donor with multiple sclerosis, enrolled in a pregnancy study.

V gene TRBV14 combines with J gene TRBJ1-2; D is unresolved. From germline, CDR1 is SGHDN and CDR2 FVKESK. Trimming left V 4 bases short and J 2 bases short, with 8 bases between. The CDR3 has 13 residues. The CDR3 region is CASSLTGNYGYTF. The CDR3 region has the DNA TGTGCCAGCAGCCTGACCGGGAACTATGGCTACACCTTC.

J is TRBJ2-7 and V is TRBV6-1; D perhaps matches TRBD1 (6 bases). Germline V gene lookup returns CDR1 MNHNS and CDR2 SASEGT. Trimming removed 4 bases at V and 5 bases at J, with 15 bases between. This CDR3 has 14 amino acids. CDR3 DNA sequence: TGTGCCAGCAGTGTCCGGGCCTCAGGGGACGAGCAGTACTTC. Encoded protein: CASSVRASGDEQYF.

V gene TRBV28 combines with J gene TRBJ1-1; D may be TRBD1 (6 bases). Per germline, CDR1 MDHEN and CDR2 SYDVKM. Between the trimmed V and J ends, which lost 7 bases and 1 base, there was a span of 16 bases. There are 15 residues in the CDR3. CDR3 bases: TGTGCCAGCATAACGACAGGACCAGGGAACACTGAAGCTTTCTTT. It encodes CASITTGPGNTEAFF.

The V call is TRBV11-1, the J call TRBJ1-5; D is ambiguous. V lost 2 bases, J lost 0 bases, and 8 bases lay in between. The CDR3 runs to 15 residues. Germline V gene lookup returns CDR1 SGHAT and CDR2 FQDESV (reference sequence). As DNA, the CDR3 is TGTGCCAGCAGCTTAAACAGCAATAGCAATCAGCCCCAGCATTTT. Amino acids: CASSLNSNSNQPQHF. The whole variable domain, filled in from reference TRBV11-1 and TRBJ1-5, reads EAEVAQSPRYKITEKSQAVAFWCDPISGHATLYWYRQILGQGPELLVQFQDESVVDDSQLPKDRFSAERLKGVDSTLKIQPAELGDSAMYLCASSLNSNSNQPQHFGDGTRLSIL.

The rearrangement joins TRBV9 to TRBJ2-3, with D unresolved. Germline assignment: CDR1 SGDLS and CDR2 YYNGEE. V dropped 0 bases and J dropped 7 bases, with 9 bases sitting between them. This CDR3 region has 13 residues. CDR3 protein: CASSVALGHTQYF. In DNA form, the CDR3 reads TGTGCCAGCAGCGTAGCCCTAGGTCATACGCAGTATTTT.

The V call is TRBV11-3, the J call TRBJ2-3; TRBD1 matches 12 bases. Germline CDR1 SGHNT, CDR2 YENEEA. The CDR3 runs to 20 residues. V dropped 5 bases and J dropped 4; count of bases not matched to a gene: 19. The CDR3 region is CASSRRPGTGGNGLADTQYF. Here the CDR3 DNA reads TGTGCCAGCAGCCGTCGACCGGGGACAGGGGGCAATGGCTTGGCAGATACGCAGTATTTT.

This clone was detected only a few times. The rearrangement joins TRBV6-1 to TRBJ1-6, with 9 bases identical to TRBD1. CDR3 size: 14 residues. Trimming cost V 6 bases and J 9 bases; bases outside gene matches: 6. The V gene's germline CDR1 is MNHNS and CDR2 SASEGT. This CDR3 is CASRPGQGGSPLHF. CDR3 DNA: TGTGCCAGCAGGCCGGGACAGGGTGGTTCACCCCTCCACTTT.

The chain joins TRBV19 to TRBJ1-1, with 8 bases matching TRBD1. This CDR3 spans 19 amino acids. Germline CDR1 LNHDA, CDR2 SQIVND (reference sequence). J gave up 0 bases and V 2 bases, and 14 bases lay outside the gene matches. In DNA, the CDR3 is TGTGCCAGTAGTATAAGGGCAGGGGGCGCGAAGGACCTGAACACTGAAGCTTTCTTT. Translated: CASSIRAGGAKDLNTEAFF.

The chain carries TRBV19 and TRBJ2-1; D call uncertain. Germline V gene lookup returns CDR1 LNHDA and CDR2 SQIVND (reference sequence). The V end was cut by 3 bases, the J end by 0 bases, with 6 bases between. The CDR3 totals 14 residues. The CDR3 here is CASSIKSSYNEQFF. CDR3 nucleotides: TGTGCCAGTAGTATCAAGAGCTCCTACAATGAGCAGTTCTTC.

The chain couples TRBV28 to TRBJ1-1, with a tentative D call TRBD1 (6 bases). V lost 6 bases and J lost 11, with 16 bases in between. The CDR3 runs to 12 residues. Germline CDR1 is MDHEN and CDR2 is SYDVKM. The CDR3 nucleotides are TGTGCCAGCAGCCCACAGGGAATGCGGGCTTTCTTT. Its translation: CASSPQGMRAFF.

This chain uses TRBV21-1 with TRBJ2-3; TRBD2 reflects the table's D call only, with no check against the DNA. TRBV21-1 is a recognized pseudogene. The CDR3 is 19 amino acids. CDR3 residues: CASSKRSLAGGPGTDTQYF. In DNA, the CDR3 is TGTGCCAGCAGCAAACGGTCACTAGCGGGGGGGCCCGGCACAGATACGCAGTATTTT.

The chain recombines TRBV27 with TRBJ1-2; D is undetermined. The CDR3 extends over 15 amino acids. The germline CDR1 and CDR2 sequences are MNHEY and SMNVEV (reference sequence). V was clipped by 2 bases and J by 6 bases, with 16 bases between them. The CDR3 DNA sequence: TGTGCCAGCAGTTTACTGGTGGAGGGTGGAGATGGCTACACCTTC. Its protein is CASSLLVEGGDGYTF.

This chain uses TRBV30 with TRBJ2-3, with a possible D match to TRBD2 (5 bases). Germline CDR1 reads GTSNPN; CDR2 reads SVGIG (reference sequence). Trimming stripped 7 bases from V and 5 bases from J, with 16 bases between. The CDR3 contains 13 residues. In nucleotides, the CDR3 is TGTGCCTTAGAACGCTCCGGAGGAGATACGCAGTATTTT. Its translation: CALERSGGDTQYF.

The V and J genes are TRBV4-2 and TRBJ2-2; 10 positions agree with TRBD2. V was pared by 1 base and J by 0 bases, with 8 bases of the junction left unmatched. CDR3 size: 19 residues. Germline values: CDR1 LGHNA, CDR2 YNFKEQ. CDR3 nucleotide sequence: TGTGCCAGCAGCCAAGTTTCTAGCGGGAGCTTAACGAACACCGGGGAGCTGTTTTTT. Amino acids: CASSQVSSGSLTNTGELFF.

The sample holds one count of this clone. The V and J genes are TRBV6-1 and TRBJ2-1; tentatively, D is TRBD1 (6 bases). Germline V gene data show CDR1 as MNHNS and CDR2 as SASEGT. The CDR3 length is 12 residues. Trimming removed 11 bases at V and 6 bases at J, with 14 bases between. In DNA, the CDR3 is TGTGCCTGCAACCTCAGGGGCAATGAGCAGTTCTTC. It codes for CACNLRGNEQFF.

The genes are TRBV2 and TRBJ2-7; a possible D gene is TRBD1 (6 bases). Germline assignment: CDR1 SNHLY and CDR2 FYNNEI. This CDR3 is built from 13 residues. Between the trimmed V and J ends, which lost 2 bases and 8 bases, there was a span of 13 bases. CDR3 amino acids: CASSETPRDKQYF. CDR3 in DNA: TGTGCCAGCAGTGAAACCCCAAGGGACAAGCAGTACTTC.

This sequence joins TRBV18 and TRBJ1-5; 11 nucleotides match TRBD1. Germline lookup yields CDR1 KGHSH and CDR2 LQKENI. The CDR3 loop spans 16 amino acids. Trimming at V came to 4 bases and at J to 3 bases, leaving 5 bases not matched to a gene. The CDR3 sequence is CASSRTGGSSNQPQHF. In DNA form, the CDR3 reads TGTGCCAGCTCACGGACAGGGGGCTCTTCCAATCAGCCCCAGCATTTT.

The chain carries TRBV11-3 and TRBJ1-3; D perhaps matches TRBD1 (6 bases). V lost 5 bases to trimming and J lost 0 bases, with 11 bases between them. Germline V CDR1 and CDR2: SGHNT, YENEEA. The CDR3 has 15 residues. The CDR3 reads CASSVGQSSGNTIYF. DNA of the CDR3: TGTGCCAGCAGCGTGGGACAAAGCTCTGGAAACACCATATATTTT.